Each of the 4 T cell receptor beta chains below was sequenced from the same sample in a study of CD8 T cells in ankylosing spondylitis. Study-wide findings and caveats: Seven or eight highly homologous variants formed a TCR beta motif that appeared characteristic of ankylosing spondylitis blood.

Using its own MiXCR run on the 5' RACE reads, TCRdb lists one record per CDR3 protein. Seen here are roughly 370,000 distinct CDR3 sequences, around 22% observed once, and the top ten hold about 16%. Their antigen targets remain unknown. Sequencing input: blood, either unsorted or a sorted T cell fraction (not recorded which). These receptors came from a male donor with ankylosing spondylitis.

The chain has TRBV5-5 and TRBJ2-7, with unresolved D. The CDR3 spans 15 residues. With 1 base removed from V and 2 bases from J, the gap between germline ends came to 13 bases. The germline V gene has CDR1 SGHKS and CDR2 YYEKEE (reference sequence). CDR3: CASSLLPDQTYEQYF. The CDR3 DNA reads as TGTGCCAGCAGCTTGTTGCCAGACCAGACCTACGAGCAGTACTTC.

There are a few counts of this clonotype. The chain carries TRBV6-1 and TRBJ1-1; tentatively, D is TRBD1 (6 bases). Trimming removed 5 bases from V and 0 bases from J, with 13 bases in between. Germline values: CDR1 MNHNS, CDR2 SASEGT. The CDR3 is 15 amino acids. The DNA for the CDR3 is TGTGCCAGCAGTACATGGACAGCTTTGAACACTGAAGCTTTCTTT. Translation gives CASSTWTALNTEAFF.

The chain couples TRBV28 to TRBJ2-1; 7 nucleotides align to TRBD1. Germline V lookup: CDR1 MDHEN, CDR2 SYDVKM. The J segment lost 3 bases and the V segment lost 2 bases, leaving 19 bases of the junction unmatched. The CDR3 is 20 residues long. The CDR3 region has the DNA TGTGCCAGCAGTTTAGTTCCGGAGACAGGGCTCCGCTACTACTACAATGAGCAGTTCTTC. This codes for CASSLVPETGLRYYYNEQFF. The variable domain in full, completed from reference TRBV28 and TRBJ2-1, reads DVKVTQSSRYLVKRTGEKVFLECVQDMDHENMFWYRQDPGLGLRLIYFSYDVKMKEKGDIPEGYSVSREKKERFSLILESASTNQTSMYLCASSLVPETGLRYYYNEQFFGPGTRLTVL.

This clonotype came up a few times. This chain connects TRBV18 to TRBJ1-5, with D possibly matching TRBD1 (5 bases). CDR3 size: 15 residues. Germline CDR1 is KGHSH and CDR2 is LQKENI. V gave up 5 bases and J gave up 2 bases, with 13 bases separating them. Here the CDR3 reads CASSIGQGGNQPQHF. CDR3 in DNA: TGTGCCAGCTCAATCGGCCAGGGCGGCAATCAGCCCCAGCATTTT.